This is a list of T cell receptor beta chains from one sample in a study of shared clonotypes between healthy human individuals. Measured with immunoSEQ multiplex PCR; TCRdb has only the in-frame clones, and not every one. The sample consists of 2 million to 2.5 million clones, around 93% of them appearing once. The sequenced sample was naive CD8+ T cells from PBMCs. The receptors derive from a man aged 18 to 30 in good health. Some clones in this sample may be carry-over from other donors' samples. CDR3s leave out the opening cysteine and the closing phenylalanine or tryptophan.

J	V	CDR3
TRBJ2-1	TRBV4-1	ASSPISLYNEQF
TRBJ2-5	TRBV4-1	ASSQDRGLAAPGDLY
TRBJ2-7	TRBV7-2	ASSLSGGTYEQY
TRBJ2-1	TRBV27	ASSQSSGTAFNEQF
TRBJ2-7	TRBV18	ASSPRDRTFYEQY
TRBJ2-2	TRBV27	ASSWGLAGYTGELF
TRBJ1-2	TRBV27	ASRTGPFYT
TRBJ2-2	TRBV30	AWSQMGAGELF
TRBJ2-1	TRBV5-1	ASSMTGLITLAGNNEQF
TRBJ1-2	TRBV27	ASSFSGGDVLGYT
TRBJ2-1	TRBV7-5	ARSSGTGVNEQF
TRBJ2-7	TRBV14	ASSQWTGAYEQY
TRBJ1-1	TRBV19	ASSISRNTEAF
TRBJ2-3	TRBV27	ASRPRTSGSTDTQY
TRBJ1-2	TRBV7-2	ASSPWPTGRANYGYT
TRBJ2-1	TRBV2	ASKAGRNEQF